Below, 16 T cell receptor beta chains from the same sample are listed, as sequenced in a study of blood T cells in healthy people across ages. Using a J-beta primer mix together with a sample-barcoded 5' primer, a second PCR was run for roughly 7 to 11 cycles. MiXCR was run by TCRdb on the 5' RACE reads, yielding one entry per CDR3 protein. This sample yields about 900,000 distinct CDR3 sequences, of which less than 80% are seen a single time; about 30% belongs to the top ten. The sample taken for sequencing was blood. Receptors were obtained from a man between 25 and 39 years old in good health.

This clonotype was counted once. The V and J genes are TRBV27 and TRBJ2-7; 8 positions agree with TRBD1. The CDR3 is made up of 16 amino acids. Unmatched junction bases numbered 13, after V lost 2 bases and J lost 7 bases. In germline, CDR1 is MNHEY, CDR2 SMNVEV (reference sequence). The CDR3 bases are TGTGCCAGCAGTTTACCTGACAGGGGAGTGGCCGGGGAGCAGTACTTC. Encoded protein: CASSLPDRGVAGEQYF.

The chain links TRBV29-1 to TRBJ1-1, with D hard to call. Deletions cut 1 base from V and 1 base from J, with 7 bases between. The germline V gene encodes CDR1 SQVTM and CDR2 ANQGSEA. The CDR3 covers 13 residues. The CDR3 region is CSVEGARNTEAFF. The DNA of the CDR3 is TGCAGCGTTGAAGGGGCAAGGAACACTGAAGCTTTCTTT.

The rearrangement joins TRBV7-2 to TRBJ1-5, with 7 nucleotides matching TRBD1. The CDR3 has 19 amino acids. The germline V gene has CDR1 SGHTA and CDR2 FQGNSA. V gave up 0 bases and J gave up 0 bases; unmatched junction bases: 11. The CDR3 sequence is CASSLAAGQVRYSNQPQHF. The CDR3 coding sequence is TGTGCCAGCAGCTTAGCTGCCGGACAGGTGAGATATAGCAATCAGCCCCAGCATTTT.

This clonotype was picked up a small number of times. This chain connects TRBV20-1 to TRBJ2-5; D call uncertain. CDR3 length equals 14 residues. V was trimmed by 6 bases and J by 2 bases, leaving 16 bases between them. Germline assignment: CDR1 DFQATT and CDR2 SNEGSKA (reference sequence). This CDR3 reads CSAATIDGQETQYF. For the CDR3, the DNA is TGCAGTGCCGCAACCATCGACGGTCAAGAGACCCAGTACTTC.

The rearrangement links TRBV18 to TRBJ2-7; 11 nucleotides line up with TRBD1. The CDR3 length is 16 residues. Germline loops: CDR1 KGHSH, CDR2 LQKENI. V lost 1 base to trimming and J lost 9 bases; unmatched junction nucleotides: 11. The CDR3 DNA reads TGTGCCAGCTCACCACTAACGTCCGGGACAGGGGGGGTGCAGTACTTC. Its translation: CASSPLTSGTGGVQYF.

CDR3 amino acids: CASSLQSGGAYEQYF. In nucleotides, the CDR3 is TGTGCCAGCAGCCTCCAAAGCGGGGGGGCCTACGAGCAGTACTTC. The chain has TRBV7-6 and TRBJ2-7, with 10 positions matching TRBD2. The V gene's germline CDR1 is SGHVS and CDR2 FNYEAQ. V was pared by 5 bases and J by 2 bases, with 6 bases of the junction left unmatched. The CDR3 consists of 15 residues.

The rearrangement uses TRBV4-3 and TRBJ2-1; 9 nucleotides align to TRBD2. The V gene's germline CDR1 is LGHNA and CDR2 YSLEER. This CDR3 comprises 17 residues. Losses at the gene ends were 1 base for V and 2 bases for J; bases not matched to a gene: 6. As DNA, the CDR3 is TGCGCCAGCAGCCAAGCTGTTCCTAGCGGGACCTACAATGAGCAGTTCTTC. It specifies CASSQAVPSGTYNEQFF.

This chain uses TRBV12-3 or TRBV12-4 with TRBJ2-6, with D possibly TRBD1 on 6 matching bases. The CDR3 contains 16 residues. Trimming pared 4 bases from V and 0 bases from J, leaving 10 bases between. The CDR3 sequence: CASSSGTTSGANVLTF. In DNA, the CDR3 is TGTGCCAGCAGTTCCGGGACAACCTCTGGGGCCAACGTCCTGACTTTC.

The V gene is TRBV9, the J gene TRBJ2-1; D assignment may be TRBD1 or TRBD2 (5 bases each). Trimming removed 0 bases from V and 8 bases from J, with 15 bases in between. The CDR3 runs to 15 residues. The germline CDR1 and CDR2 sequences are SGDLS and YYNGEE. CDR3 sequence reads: CASSVEGFRGDEQFF. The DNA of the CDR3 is TGTGCCAGCAGCGTAGAAGGGTTTCGGGGCGATGAGCAGTTCTTC.

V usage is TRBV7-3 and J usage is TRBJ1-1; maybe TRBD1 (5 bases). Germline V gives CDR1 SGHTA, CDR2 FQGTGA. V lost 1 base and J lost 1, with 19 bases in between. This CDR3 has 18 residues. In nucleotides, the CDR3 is TGTGCCAGCAGCTTAAGGGGGGTGGGACCAGGCTCGAACACTGAAGCTTTCTTT. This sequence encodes CASSLRGVGPGSNTEAFF.

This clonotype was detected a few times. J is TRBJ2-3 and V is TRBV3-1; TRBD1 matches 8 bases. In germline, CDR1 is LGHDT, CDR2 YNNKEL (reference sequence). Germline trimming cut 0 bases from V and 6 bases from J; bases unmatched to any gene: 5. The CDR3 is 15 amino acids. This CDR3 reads CASSQDRGRSDTQYF. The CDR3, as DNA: TGTGCCAGCAGCCAAGACAGGGGGCGCAGTGATACGCAGTATTTT.

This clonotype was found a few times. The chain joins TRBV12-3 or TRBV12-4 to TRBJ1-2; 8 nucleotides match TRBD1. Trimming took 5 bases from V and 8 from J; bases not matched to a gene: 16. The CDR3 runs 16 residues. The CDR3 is CASSLLTPGQGSGYTF. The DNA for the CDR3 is TGTGCCAGCAGTCTACTTACCCCAGGACAGGGCTCCGGCTACACCTTC.

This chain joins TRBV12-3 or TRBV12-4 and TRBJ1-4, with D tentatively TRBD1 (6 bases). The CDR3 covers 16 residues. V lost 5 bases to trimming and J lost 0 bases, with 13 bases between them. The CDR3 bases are TGTGCCAGCAGTATCCGGGACATTGCAACTAATGAAAAACTGTTTTTT. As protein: CASSIRDIATNEKLFF.

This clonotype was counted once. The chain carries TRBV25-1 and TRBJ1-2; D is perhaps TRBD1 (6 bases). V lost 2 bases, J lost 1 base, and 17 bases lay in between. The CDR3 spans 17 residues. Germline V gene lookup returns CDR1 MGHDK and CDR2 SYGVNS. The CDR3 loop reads CASSEPIDRTINYGYTF. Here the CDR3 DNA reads TGTGCCAGCAGTGAACCTATCGACAGGACAATTAACTATGGCTACACCTTC.

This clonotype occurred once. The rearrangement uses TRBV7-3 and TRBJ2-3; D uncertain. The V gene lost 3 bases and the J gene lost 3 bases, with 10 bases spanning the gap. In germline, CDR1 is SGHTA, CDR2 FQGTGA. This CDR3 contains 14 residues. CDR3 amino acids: CASSFSAVTDTQYF. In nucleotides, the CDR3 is TGTGCCAGCAGCTTTAGTGCGGTGACAGATACGCAGTATTTT. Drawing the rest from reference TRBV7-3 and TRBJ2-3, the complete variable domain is GAGVSQTPSNKVTEKGKYVELRCDPISGHTALYWYRQSLGQGPEFLIYFQGTGAADDSGLPNDRFFAVRPEGSVSTLKIQRTERGDSAVYLCASSFSAVTDTQYFGPGTRLTVL.

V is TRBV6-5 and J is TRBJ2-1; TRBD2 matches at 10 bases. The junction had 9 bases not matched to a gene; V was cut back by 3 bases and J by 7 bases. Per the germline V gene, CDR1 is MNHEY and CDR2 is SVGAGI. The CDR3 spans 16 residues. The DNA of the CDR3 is TGTGCCAGCAGTTATCCGAGCGGGGGGGCTTTTAATGAGCAGTTCTTC. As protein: CASSYPSGGAFNEQFF.